Each of the 22 T cell receptor beta chains below was sequenced from the same sample in a study of blood T cell repertoires in COVID-19. Assay: immunoSEQ multiplex PCR; the TCRdb copy retains only in-frame clones and omits some. The sample has about 80,000 clones, roughly four fifths seen once; the top ten hold just over 20%. Sequenced: peripheral blood. The receptors derive from a human donor in a cohort sampled during active COVID-19.

This clone was seen a handful of times. This chain uses TRBV6-6 with TRBJ1-6; the D gene is possibly TRBD1 (5 bases). Looked up from germline, CDR1 is MNHNY and CDR2 is SVGAGI (reference sequence). This CDR3 spans 14 amino acids. Trimming took 2 bases from V and 6 from J, leaving 8 bases between them. The chain's CDR3 is CASSYRGVNSPLHF. In nucleotides, the CDR3 is TGTGCCAGCAGTTACAGGGGCGTTAATTCACCCCTCCACTTT.

J is TRBJ2-1 and V is TRBV3-1 (or the pseudogene TRBV3-2); the D gene is possibly TRBD1 (6 bases). This CDR3 contains 13 residues. V was shortened by 4 bases and J by 7 bases, with 11 bases between the two germline ends. The V gene's germline CDR1 is LGHDT and CDR2 YNNKEL (reference sequence). The CDR3 loop reads CASSRAQGNEQFF. The CDR3 DNA is TGTGCCAGCAGCCGGGCTCAGGGGAATGAGCAGTTCTTC.

The rearrangement links TRBV19 to TRBJ2-1, with a weak D call TRBD1 (5 bases). The V gene's germline CDR1 is LNHDA and CDR2 SQIVND (reference sequence). The CDR3 consists of 16 residues. Trimming took off 8 bases at V and 6 bases at J, with 23 bases between the two ends. CDR3 region: CASQYQGATDINEQFF. For the CDR3, the DNA is TGTGCCAGTCAATACCAAGGGGCGACCGATATCAATGAGCAGTTCTTC.

This clone was detected a few times. The V gene is TRBV6-5, the J gene TRBJ1-6; D call uncertain. Germline assignment: CDR1 MNHEY and CDR2 SVGAGI. The CDR3 runs 13 residues. The V end lost 6 bases, the J end lost 10 bases, and 13 bases lay between the germline ends. The CDR3 sequence is CASRGWGESPLHF. CDR3 DNA sequence: TGTGCCAGCAGGGGCTGGGGAGAGTCACCCCTCCACTTT.

J is TRBJ2-3 and V is TRBV6-4; TRBD2 matches 8 bases. Germline assignment: CDR1 MRHNA and CDR2 SNTAGT. The length of the CDR3 is 15 residues. V lost 4 bases and J lost 0; bases outside the gene matches: 3. The CDR3 loop reads CASSVQRGSTDTQYF. In nucleotides, the CDR3 is TGTGCCAGCAGTGTCCAGCGGGGGAGCACAGATACGCAGTATTTT.

The chain carries TRBV7-2 and TRBJ1-2; TRBD1 is a possible D gene (6 bases). Germline values: CDR1 SGHTA, CDR2 FQGNSA. The CDR3 extends over 14 amino acids. V lost 5 bases, J lost 4 bases, and 14 bases lay in between. The chain's CDR3 is CASSTRGRSYGYTF. In DNA form, the CDR3 reads TGTGCCAGCAGCACCAGGGGACGCAGCTATGGCTACACCTTC.

The chain uses TRBV5-1 and TRBJ1-2, with TRBD1 matching 8 bases. CDR3 length: 13 amino acids. Trimming removed 0 bases from V and 6 bases from J; junction bases left unmatched: 1. Per the germline V gene, CDR1 is SGHRS and CDR2 is YFSETQ. CDR3 protein: CASSLAGGDGYTF. CDR3 nucleotide sequence: TGCGCCAGCAGCTTGGCAGGGGGCGATGGCTACACCTTC.

The chain has TRBV27 and TRBJ2-7, with a possible D match to TRBD2 (6 bases). Trimming removed 5 bases from V and 2 bases from J, with 13 bases in between. Germline values: CDR1 MNHEY, CDR2 SMNVEV (reference sequence). The CDR3 totals 14 residues. CDR3 sequence: CASSAAGSPYEQYF. The CDR3 region has the DNA TGTGCCAGCAGTGCCGCGGGGTCCCCCTACGAGCAGTACTTC.

Regarding this clone: A read error may produce the germline difference seen at one junction end. The chain links TRBV6-5 to TRBJ1-2; D remains unclear. Germline assignment: CDR1 MNHEY and CDR2 SVGAGI. The CDR3 has 12 residues. This CDR3 reads CASSPSAGRPAF. The DNA for the CDR3 is TGTGCCAGCAGTCCCTCTGCGGGGAGACCGGCCTTC.

The rearrangement uses TRBV11-2 and TRBJ2-4; 11 nucleotides align to TRBD1. This CDR3 spans 16 amino acids. The V segment lost 5 bases and the J segment 5 bases; nucleotides outside the gene matches: 8. Germline assignment: CDR1 SGHAT and CDR2 FQNNGV. The CDR3 region has the DNA TGTGCCAGCAGCGAGCGGGGACAGGGGGGCCAAAACATTCAGTACTTC. Protein product: CASSERGQGGQNIQYF.

This chain joins TRBV7-6 and TRBJ1-6, with 11 bases that match TRBD1. The CDR3 sequence is 19 residues long. Trimming cost V 5 bases and J 8 bases; bases outside gene matches: 17. Germline CDR1 SGHVS, CDR2 FNYEAQ. The CDR3 sequence: CASSLSGTGGRGGYSPLHF. The CDR3 DNA reads TGTGCCAGCAGCCTCTCCGGGACAGGGGGTCGGGGTGGATATTCACCCCTCCACTTT.

This chain joins TRBV7-2 and TRBJ2-7; 8 bases align to TRBD1. This CDR3 contains 14 residues. The J segment lost 7 bases and the V segment lost 1 base, leaving 6 bases of the junction unmatched. CDR1 and CDR2 (germline): SGHTA, FQGNSA. CDR3 bases: TGTGCCAGCAGCTTAGGGCAGGGGGCCAATGAGCAGTACTTC. Translating gives CASSLGQGANEQYF. The whole variable domain, filled in from reference TRBV7-2 and TRBJ2-7, reads GAGVSQSPSNKVTEKGKDVELRCDPISGHTALYWYRQSLGQGLEFLIYFQGNSAPDKSGLPSDRFSAERTGGSVSTLTIQRTQQEDSAVYLCASSLGQGANEQYFGPGTRLTVT.

This sequence joins TRBV29-1 and TRBJ2-5; D ambiguous. V lost 6 bases and J lost 1, with 6 bases in between. This CDR3 region has 11 residues. In germline, CDR1 is SQVTM, CDR2 ANQGSEA. The CDR3 here is CSVELQETQYF. Here the CDR3 DNA reads TGCAGCGTGGAACTCCAAGAGACCCAGTACTTC.

The sample holds a few counts of this clone. This sequence joins TRBV18 and TRBJ2-1, with 9 bases aligning to TRBD1. The CDR3 loop spans 14 amino acids. V lost 6 bases to trimming and J lost 5 bases; unmatched junction nucleotides: 5. Looked up from germline, CDR1 is KGHSH and CDR2 is LQKENI. The CDR3 loop reads CASSRDRDDNEQFF. In DNA form, the CDR3 reads TGTGCCAGCTCCCGGGACAGGGATGACAATGAGCAGTTCTTC.

The chain links TRBV10-3 to TRBJ1-1; 10 bases fit TRBD1. Germline loops: CDR1 ENHRY, CDR2 SYGVKD. The CDR3 runs 13 residues. The J segment lost 3 bases and the V segment lost 8 bases, leaving 3 bases of the junction unmatched. DNA for the CDR3: TGTGCCATCGGGGGGACAGGGGACACTGAAGCTTTCTTT. This codes for CAIGGTGDTEAFF.

The chain carries TRBV2 and TRBJ2-3, with 9 bases lining up with TRBD2. The CDR3 has 15 amino acids. Germline CDR1 is SNHLY and CDR2 is FYNNEI. The junction had 9 bases not matched to a gene; V was cut back by 8 bases and J by 3 bases. The DNA for the CDR3 is TGTGCCAGCTCCATTAGCGGGGGAGGAACAGATACGCAGTATTTT. Translation: CASSISGGGTDTQYF.

The chain combines TRBV5-4 with TRBJ2-3; a possible D gene is TRBD1 (6 bases). The CDR3 spans 18 residues. CDR1 is SGHNT and CDR2 is YYREEE in the germline V gene (reference sequence). The germline V and J ends were trimmed by 0 bases and 0 bases, with 17 bases remaining between them. The CDR3 coding sequence is TGTGCCAGCAGCTTGGGGAATCCGGGCAGGGGTAGCACAGATACGCAGTATTTT. Amino acids: CASSLGNPGRGSTDTQYF.

V usage is TRBV20-1 and J usage is TRBJ1-1; perhaps TRBD1 as D (6 bases). V was pared by 5 bases and J by 6 bases, with 10 bases between. CDR1 is DFQATT, CDR2 SNEGSKA, per germline (reference sequence). The CDR3 has 11 amino acids. CDR3 protein: CSAAQGAEAFF. As DNA, the CDR3 is TGCAGTGCTGCACAGGGCGCTGAAGCTTTCTTT.

The rearrangement links TRBV19 to TRBJ2-2; maybe TRBD1 (5 bases). Germline V gene data show CDR1 as LNHDA and CDR2 as SQIVND (reference sequence). V was trimmed by 3 bases and J by 4 bases, leaving 15 bases between them. The CDR3 runs to 16 residues. The CDR3 DNA sequence: TGTGCCAGTAGTATCTCGGCCAGGGTGGTCACCGGGGAGCTGTTTTTT. Protein sequence: CASSISARVVTGELFF.

V is TRBV5-1 and J is TRBJ2-1, with 10 bases lining up with TRBD2. The ends lost 4 bases at V and 4 bases at J; junction bases unmatched: 11. This CDR3 has 17 amino acids. Looked up from germline, CDR1 is SGHRS and CDR2 is YFSETQ. In DNA form, the CDR3 reads TGCGCCAGCAGCAGGCGCCCAGCGGGGGGGGTATACAATGAGCAGTTCTTC. Amino acids: CASSRRPAGGVYNEQFF.

This clone was detected only a few times. The chain employs TRBV9 and TRBJ2-2, with TRBD2 identical over 12 bases. Germline V gives CDR1 SGDLS, CDR2 YYNGEE. The CDR3 loop spans 18 amino acids. The V segment lost 0 bases and the J segment 6 bases; nucleotides outside the gene matches: 9. CDR3 sequence (DNA): TGTGCCAGCAGCGTAGTATCGGGGCTAGCGGGAGGGGCCGGGGAGCTGTTTTTT. It encodes CASSVVSGLAGGAGELFF.

V usage is TRBV27 and J usage is TRBJ1-5; a weak D match, TRBD1 (5 bases). CDR1 is MNHEY and CDR2 is SMNVEV in the germline V gene (reference sequence). Trimming took 5 bases from V and 6 from J, leaving 17 bases between them. The CDR3 spans 15 residues. The CDR3 DNA sequence: TGTGCCAGCAGTCCTTCCCGGGGGTCGGGTCAGCCCCAGCATTTT. Its protein product is CASSPSRGSGQPQHF.